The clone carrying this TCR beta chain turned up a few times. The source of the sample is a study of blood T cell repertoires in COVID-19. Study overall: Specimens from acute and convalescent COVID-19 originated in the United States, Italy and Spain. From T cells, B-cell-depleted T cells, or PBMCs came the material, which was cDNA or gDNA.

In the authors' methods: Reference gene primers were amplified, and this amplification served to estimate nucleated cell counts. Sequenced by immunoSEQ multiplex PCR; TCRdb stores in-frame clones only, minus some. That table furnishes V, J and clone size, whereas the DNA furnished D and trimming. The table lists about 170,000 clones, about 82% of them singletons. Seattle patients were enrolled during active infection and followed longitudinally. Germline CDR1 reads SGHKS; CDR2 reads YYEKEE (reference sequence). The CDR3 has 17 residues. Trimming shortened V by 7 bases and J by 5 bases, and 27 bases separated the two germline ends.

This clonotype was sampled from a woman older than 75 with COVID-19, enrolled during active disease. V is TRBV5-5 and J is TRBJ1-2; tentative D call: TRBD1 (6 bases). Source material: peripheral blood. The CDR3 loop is CASSESPGPGQQYGYTF. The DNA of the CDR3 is TGTGCCAGCTCCGAAAGCCCCGGACCGGGACAACAATATGGCTACACCTTC.